This passage covers 10 T cell receptor beta chains from one sample sequenced in a study of T cell responses to AZD1222 COVID-19 vaccine (dated by TCRdb to 2020 to 2022). The sample's time point, from its label and the paper: about 28 days (+/-7) after the second vaccine dose. Receptor amplification or capture employed the immunoSEQ multiplex PCR assay. TCRdb holds this immuneACCESS table with in-frame rearrangements only. Some clones are missing; in checked studies, unresolved V genes explain under half, and the rest has no known cause. The sample profile shows roughly 90,000 clones; 80% to 90% of them were found once. Less than 3% of the sample goes to the ten largest clones. The sequences come from peripheral blood, collected 28 days after the second AZD1222 dose. These receptors came from an adult who received the AZD1222 COVID-19 vaccine.

The V gene is TRBV7-3, the J gene TRBJ2-1, with D possibly TRBD1 on 6 matching bases. From germline, CDR1 is SGHTA and CDR2 FQGTGA. Trimming pared 6 bases from V and 13 bases from J, leaving 19 bases between. This CDR3 spans 13 amino acids. The CDR3 coding sequence is TGTGCCAGCAGTTCCCAGGGGCTAGACCCACAGTTCTTC. Protein product: CASSSQGLDPQFF.

J is TRBJ1-4 and V is TRBV7-9; perhaps TRBD1 as D (5 bases). This CDR3 comprises 11 residues. The V gene lost 9 bases and the J gene lost 15 bases, with 17 bases spanning the gap. Looked up from germline, CDR1 is SEHNR and CDR2 is FQNEAQ (reference sequence). CDR3 residues: CASSRGDSMFF. The CDR3 DNA reads as TGTGCCAGTAGTCGAGGGGACTCAATGTTTTTT.

V is TRBV29-1 and J is TRBJ1-1; D remains unclear. CDR1 and CDR2 (germline): SQVTM, ANQGSEA. The CDR3 is 15 residues long. Trimming stripped 1 base from V and 0 bases from J, with 12 bases between. The DNA of the CDR3 is TGCAGCGTTGAAGGGTTCGGGAGGGTGAACACTGAAGCTTTCTTT. Translated: CSVEGFGRVNTEAFF.

The CDR3: CATSGILAGAGNEQFF. In nucleotides, the CDR3 is TGTGCCACCAGCGGGATCCTAGCGGGAGCAGGCAATGAGCAGTTCTTC. The chain is built from TRBV15 and TRBJ2-1; TRBD2 matches 10 bases. The V segment lost 5 bases and the J segment 6 bases; nucleotides outside the gene matches: 10. CDR3 length: 16 residues. Per the germline V gene, CDR1 is LNHNV and CDR2 is YYDKDF (reference sequence).

The chain carries TRBV3-1 (or the pseudogene TRBV3-2) and TRBJ2-7, with 14 bases aligning to TRBD2. The CDR3 is 16 amino acids. Germline lookup yields CDR1 LGHDT and CDR2 YNNKEL (reference sequence). V lost 3 bases to trimming and J lost 5 bases; unmatched junction nucleotides: 6. The CDR3 DNA reads TGTGCCAGCAGCCATCTCGGGACTAGCGGGAGCGACGAGCAGTACTTC. It translates to CASSHLGTSGSDEQYF.

The table lists this clone with a count of one. The chain couples TRBV24-1 to TRBJ2-2, with unresolved D. The V end lost 6 bases, the J end lost 3 bases, and 7 bases lay between the germline ends. The CDR3 is 13 residues long. The germline V gene encodes CDR1 KGHDR and CDR2 SFDVKD. The CDR3 DNA sequence: TGTGCCACCAGTTCCACAGACACCGGGGAGCTGTTTTTT. Residues: CATSSTDTGELFF.

J is TRBJ1-4 and V is TRBV4-2; D remains ambiguous. The V gene's germline CDR1 is LGHNA and CDR2 YNFKEQ. The CDR3 is 14 residues long. V lost 7 bases and J lost 1, with 10 bases in between. This chain's CDR3 is CASTRRQTNEKLFF. In nucleotides, the CDR3 is TGTGCCAGCACCCGTCGACAAACTAATGAAAAACTGTTTTTT.

The CDR3 here is CATSDSGGGSNEQFF. The CDR3 DNA reads as TGTGCCACCAGTGATTCGGGGGGGGGATCGAATGAGCAGTTCTTC. The chain uses TRBV24-1 and TRBJ2-1; 8 nucleotides match TRBD2. Germline trimming cut 2 bases from V and 7 bases from J; bases unmatched to any gene: 6. The germline CDR1 and CDR2 sequences are KGHDR and SFDVKD. The CDR3 loop spans 15 amino acids.

This clone was counted only a few times. This chain joins TRBV11-3 and TRBJ2-3; TRBD1 matches at 8 bases. Unmatched junction bases numbered 1, after V lost 4 bases and J lost 1 base. Germline CDR1 is SGHNT and CDR2 is YENEEA. The length of the CDR3 is 14 residues. The CDR3, as DNA: TGTGCCAGCAGCTCGGGACAGGGCACAGATACGCAGTATTTT. It encodes CASSSGQGTDTQYF.

The V and J genes are TRBV27 and TRBJ2-7; 12 nucleotides line up with TRBD2. The ends lost 7 bases at V and 6 bases at J; junction bases unmatched: 10. The CDR3 totals 15 residues. Germline assignment: CDR1 MNHEY and CDR2 SMNVEV (reference sequence). The DNA of the CDR3 is TGTGCCAGCAAATTCGTGACTAGCGGGAGCGGCGAGCAGTACTTC. The encoded protein is CASKFVTSGSGEQYF.